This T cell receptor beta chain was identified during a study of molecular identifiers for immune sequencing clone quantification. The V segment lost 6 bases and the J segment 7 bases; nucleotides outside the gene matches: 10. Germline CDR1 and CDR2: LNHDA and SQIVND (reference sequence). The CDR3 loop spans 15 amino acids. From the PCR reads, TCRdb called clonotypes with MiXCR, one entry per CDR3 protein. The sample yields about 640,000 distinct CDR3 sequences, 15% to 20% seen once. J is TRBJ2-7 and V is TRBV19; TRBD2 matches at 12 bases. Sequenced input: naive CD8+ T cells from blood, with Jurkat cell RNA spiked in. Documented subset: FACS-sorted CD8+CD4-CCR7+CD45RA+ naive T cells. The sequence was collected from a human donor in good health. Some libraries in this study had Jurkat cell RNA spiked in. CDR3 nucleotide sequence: TGTGCCAGTAGCCTGACTAGCGGGAGTGTATGGGAGCAGTACTTC. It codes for CASSLTSGSVWEQYF.